The 19 T cell receptor beta chains below were found in one sample sequenced in a study of control samples from healthy donors and cancer patients. TCRdb keeps only in-frame clones here, not all; method: immunoSEQ multiplex PCR. The data hold 150,000 to 200,000 clones, with under 95% observed a single time. The material sequenced was blood. The receptors here all came from a woman aged 18-30 years in good health.

As regards this clone: The CDR3 end shows no conserved phenylalanine or tryptophan, and so a read error is likely. Because the CDR3's place on the DNA is in doubt, the DNA is left out and the CDR3 is given as listed by TCRdb. This chain connects TRBV2 to TRBJ1-4. The CDR3 is 10 amino acids in total, end residues counted. Germline-derived CDR1 and CDR2 are SNHLY and FYNNEI. CDR3 protein: CASGGQSQVL.

This clone was recorded a few times. The V call is TRBV9, the J call TRBJ2-7, with 7 bases that match TRBD2. Trimming cost V 0 bases and J 4 bases; bases outside gene matches: 4. The V gene's germline CDR1 is SGDLS and CDR2 YYNGEE. CDR3 size: 14 residues. The CDR3 sequence: CASSVAGGGYEQYF. DNA for the CDR3: TGTGCCAGCAGCGTAGCGGGGGGTGGATACGAGCAGTACTTC.

Worth noting for this clone: Other DNA sequences within the sample encode an identical CDR3. V usage is TRBV18 and J usage is TRBJ1-2; D is unclear. CDR1 is KGHSH, CDR2 LQKENI, per germline. V lost 3 bases and J lost 0, with 5 bases in between. The CDR3 totals 13 residues. For the CDR3, the DNA is TGTGCCAGCTCACCGGCAGCTAACTATGGCTACACCTTC. It codes for CASSPAANYGYTF.

The rearrangement uses TRBV6-5 and TRBJ1-1; D is unclear. Trimming pared 7 bases from V and 2 bases from J, leaving 14 bases between. Germline V gene lookup returns CDR1 MNHEY and CDR2 SVGAGI. CDR3 length equals 14 residues. CDR3 in DNA: TGTGCCAGCACCAAAAACAGAGGAAACACTGAAGCTTTCTTT. The encoded protein is CASTKNRGNTEAFF.

This clone was seen just once. This rearrangement joins TRBV27 to TRBJ2-7; TRBD2 is a possible D gene (6 bases). Germline V gene lookup returns CDR1 MNHEY and CDR2 SMNVEV (reference sequence). The CDR3 loop spans 13 amino acids. The V end was cut by 2 bases, the J end by 6 bases, with 11 bases between. The CDR3 sequence: CASSLGGLLEQYF. CDR3 coding DNA: TGTGCCAGCAGTTTAGGGGGACTCCTCGAGCAGTACTTC.

The rearrangement links TRBV6-2 or TRBV6-3 to TRBJ2-5; tentatively, D is TRBD2 (6 bases). The length of the CDR3 is 13 residues. The ends were cut back, 1 base at V and 4 bases at J, with 7 bases in the middle. Germline V gene lookup returns CDR1 MNHEY and CDR2 SVGEGT. CDR3 sequence: CASSYYGGETQYF. CDR3 coding DNA: TGTGCCAGCAGTTACTACGGGGGAGAGACCCAGTACTTC.

The chain joins TRBV11-3 to TRBJ2-5; TRBD1 matches at 8 bases. With V trimmed by 6 bases and J by 4 bases, 10 bases remained unmatched. Germline CDR1 reads SGHNT; CDR2 reads YENEEA. The CDR3 consists of 15 residues. CDR3 in DNA: TGTGCCAGCAGTTTCAGGACAGGGCTAGGAGAGACCCAGTACTTC. This sequence encodes CASSFRTGLGETQYF.

This chain joins TRBV7-8 and TRBJ2-3, with D uncertain. The germline CDR1 and CDR2 sequences are SGHVS and FQNEAQ. V gave up 1 base and J gave up 0 bases, with 5 bases separating them. CDR3 length equals 14 residues. CDR3 nucleotides: TGTGCCAGCAGCTTAGTCGCTAGCACAGATACGCAGTATTTT. Residues: CASSLVASTDTQYF.

The genes are TRBV28 and TRBJ1-4, with TRBD1 as a possible D gene (5 bases). V was shortened by 1 base and J by 11 bases, with 29 bases between the two germline ends. The CDR3 length is 19 residues. The germline CDR1 and CDR2 sequences are MDHEN and SYDVKM. The CDR3 DNA sequence: TGTGCCAGCAGTTTATTAATGAGCGGGACTAACAAATGGTTGAGGAAACTGTTTTTT. Amino acid sequence: CASSLLMSGTNKWLRKLFF.

The chain couples TRBV6-6 to TRBJ1-6; possible D gene TRBD1, 6 bases. Looked up from germline, CDR1 is MNHNY and CDR2 is SVGAGI (reference sequence). V was trimmed by 5 bases and J by 5 bases, leaving 13 bases between them. This CDR3 is 15 amino acids long. The CDR3 coding sequence is TGTGCCAGCAGTACCATGGACAGTAATAATTCACCCCTCCACTTT. Protein sequence: CASSTMDSNNSPLHF.

The DNA for the CDR3 is TGTGCCAGCAGTGCGTTTGAGGGGACAGGGGCCTTAGATACGCAGTATTTT. Translation gives CASSAFEGTGALDTQYF. The J gene is TRBJ2-3, the V gene TRBV25-1; 10 bases match TRBD1. Germline loops: CDR1 MGHDK, CDR2 SYGVNS. There are 17 residues in the CDR3. The V gene end was trimmed by 4 bases and the J gene end by 5 bases; junction bases not matched to a gene: 12.

This chain links TRBV28 with TRBJ2-1; TRBD2 might be the D (5 bases). This CDR3 has 13 amino acids. Trimming removed 1 base at V and 6 bases at J, with 7 bases between. Looked up from germline, CDR1 is MDHEN and CDR2 is SYDVKM. The CDR3 coding sequence is TGTGCCAGCAGTTTATTGAGCGGCAATGAGCAGTTCTTC. Translating gives CASSLLSGNEQFF.

This chain uses TRBV10-2 with TRBJ2-3; a possible D gene is TRBD1 (6 bases). Per the germline V gene, CDR1 is WSHSY and CDR2 is SAAADI. V was cut by 3 bases and J by 1 base, with 14 bases left in between. The CDR3 contains 16 residues. Here the CDR3 reads CASSDVTGRGTDTQYF. In DNA form, the CDR3 reads TGCGCCAGCAGTGATGTAACAGGGAGAGGCACAGATACGCAGTATTTT.

The chain carries TRBV6-5 and TRBJ2-5; 10 bases fit TRBD1. The length of the CDR3 is 15 residues. After removal of 4 bases from V and 6 bases from J, the junction contained 8 bases not matched to a gene. Germline V CDR1 and CDR2: MNHEY, SVGAGI. The CDR3 nucleotides read TGTGCCAGCAGTTTGACAGGGGGCGCGACGAAGACCCAGTACTTC. Translating it yields CASSLTGGATKTQYF.

This chain joins TRBV4-3 and TRBJ1-3; D is undetermined. The V and J ends lost 0 bases and 0 bases respectively, with 9 bases between them. Germline values: CDR1 LGHNA, CDR2 YSLEER. This CDR3 is 16 amino acids long. The CDR3 loop reads CASSQDRIISGNTIYF. CDR3 sequence (DNA): TGCGCCAGCAGCCAAGATAGGATTATCTCTGGAAACACCATATATTTT.

The V call is TRBV10-3, the J call TRBJ2-1; 12 positions agree with TRBD1. The CDR3 covers 16 residues. Trimming cost V 6 bases and J 6 bases; bases outside gene matches: 9. Germline CDR1 ENHRY, CDR2 SYGVKD. CDR3 sequence: CAISRGDRGQSNEQFF. For the CDR3, the DNA is TGTGCCATCAGCAGGGGGGACAGGGGGCAGAGCAATGAGCAGTTCTTC.

The chain links TRBV25-1 to TRBJ1-1, with 7 bases fitting TRBD1. V dropped 6 bases and J dropped 4; count of bases not matched to a gene: 8. Germline CDR1 MGHDK, CDR2 SYGVNS. The CDR3 sequence is 14 residues long. CDR3 DNA: TGTGCCAGCAGCCAACAGGGGAGGGCCACTGAAGCTTTCTTT. Translated: CASSQQGRATEAFF.

The V and J genes are TRBV5-1 and TRBJ2-7; TRBD1 matches at 7 bases. Unmatched junction bases numbered 6, after V lost 2 bases and J lost 4 bases. The CDR3 is made up of 14 amino acids. Germline CDR1 is SGHRS and CDR2 is YFSETQ. Here the CDR3 DNA reads TGCGCCAGCAGCTTACGACAGGGTGGGTACGAGCAGTACTTC. Translating it yields CASSLRQGGYEQYF.

V gene TRBV12-3 or TRBV12-4 combines with J gene TRBJ2-7; tentatively, D is TRBD2 (6 bases). CDR3 length: 13 residues. V lost 7 bases, J lost 6 bases, and 16 bases lay in between. The CDR3 nucleotides are TGTGCCAGCACCTTTGTTGGGGGGTCCGAGCAGTACTTC. It yields the protein CASTFVGGSEQYF.